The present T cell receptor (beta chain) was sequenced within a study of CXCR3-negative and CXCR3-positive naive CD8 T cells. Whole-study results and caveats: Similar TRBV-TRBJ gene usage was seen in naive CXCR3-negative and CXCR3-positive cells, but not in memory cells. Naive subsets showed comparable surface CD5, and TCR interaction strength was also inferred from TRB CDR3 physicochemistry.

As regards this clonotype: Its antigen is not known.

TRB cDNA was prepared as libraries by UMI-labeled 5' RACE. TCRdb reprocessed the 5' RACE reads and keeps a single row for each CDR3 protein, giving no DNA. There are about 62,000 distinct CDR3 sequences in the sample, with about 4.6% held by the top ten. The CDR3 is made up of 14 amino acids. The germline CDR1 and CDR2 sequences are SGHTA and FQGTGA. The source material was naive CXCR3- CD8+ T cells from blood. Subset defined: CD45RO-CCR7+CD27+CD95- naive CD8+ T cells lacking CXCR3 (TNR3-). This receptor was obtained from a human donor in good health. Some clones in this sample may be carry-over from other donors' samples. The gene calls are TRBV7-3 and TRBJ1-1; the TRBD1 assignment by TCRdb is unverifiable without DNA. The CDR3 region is CASSPTGAETEAFF. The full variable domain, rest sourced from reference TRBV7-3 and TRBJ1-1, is GAGVSQTPSNKVTEKGKYVELRCDPISGHTALYWYRQSLGQGPEFLIYFQGTGAADDSGLPNDRFFAVRPEGSVSTLKIQRTERGDSAVYLCASSPTGAETEAFFGQGTRLTVV.